These T cell receptor beta chains were read from a single sample in a study of cytomegalovirus exposure and HLA in healthy donors. Assay used: immunoSEQ multiplex PCR; TCRdb lists only in-frame clones, some missing. The repertoire has 180,000 or so clones, approximately 85% of them found once; the top ten carry around a tenth. The specimen was PBMCs. These receptors came from a man between 18 and 29 years old in good health and CMV-seropositive. Both conserved end residues are part of each CDR3. Each record gives: CDR3 DNA, CDR3 protein, V gene, clone size, J gene, D gene. A D gene is named only where the DNA matches it firmly. Clone size appears in some rows only: once, few, many, or a class for an expanded clone.

DNA: TGTGCCAGCAACCCAGGGGGTCACACTGAAGCTTTCTTT
CDR3: CASNPGGHTEAFF
V: TRBV6-5
size: few
J: TRBJ1-1
D: TRBD1

DNA: TGTGCCAGCAGTGAACGAGGGAACACTGAAGCTTTCTTT
CDR3: CASSERGNTEAFF
V: TRBV6-1
size: few
J: TRBJ1-1
D: -

DNA: TGTGCCAGCAGCCTAGAAGGGCTAGCGGGAGCTGCTGGGGCCAACGTCCTGACTTTC
CDR3: CASSLEGLAGAAGANVLTF
V: TRBV4-2
size: -
J: TRBJ2-6
D: TRBD2

DNA: TGTACCAGCAGCGCGGAAGGGGATGAGCAGTTCTTC
CDR3: CTSSAEGDEQFF
V: TRBV9
size: -
J: TRBJ2-1
D: -

DNA: TGTGCCAGCAGCACGACACTCCTAGCGGGGGGGCCCCAAGAGACCCAGTACTTC
CDR3: CASSTTLLAGGPQETQYF
V: TRBV5-8
size: -
J: TRBJ2-5
D: TRBD2

DNA: TGCGCCAGCAGCTGGACAGGGTACCAAGAGACCCAGTACTTC
CDR3: CASSWTGYQETQYF
V: TRBV5-1
size: -
J: TRBJ2-5
D: TRBD1

DNA: TGTGCCTGGAGTACGGGGATGGGAAACACCATATATTTT
CDR3: CAWSTGMGNTIYF
V: TRBV30
size: once
J: TRBJ1-3
D: -

DNA: TGCGCCAGCAGCCAAGATGGCGGGGGCGATAGGGACTACACCTTC
CDR3: CASSQDGGGDRDYTF
V: TRBV4-3
size: -
J: TRBJ1-2
D: -

DNA: TGTGCCAGCCAAAACAGGGGTGTAAATGAAGCTTTCTTT
CDR3: CASQNRGVNEAFF
V: TRBV10-3
size: -
J: TRBJ1-1
D: TRBD1

DNA: TGTGCCAGCAGCCCCTGGGACAGCTACCCCGAGCAGTACTTC
CDR3: CASSPWDSYPEQYF
V: TRBV7-2
size: -
J: TRBJ2-7
D: TRBD1

DNA: TGCGCCAGCAGCTTTAACACTATCTCCTACGAGCAGTACTTC
CDR3: CASSFNTISYEQYF
V: TRBV5-1
size: -
J: TRBJ2-7
D: -

DNA: TGTGCCAGCAGACCCGGACAGGGCACCCCAAATCAGCCCCAGCATTTT
CDR3: CASRPGQGTPNQPQHF
V: TRBV28
size: -
J: TRBJ1-5
D: TRBD1

DNA: TGTGCCAGCAGCCTTACAGGGGGTGCGGGAGGCTACACCTTC
CDR3: CASSLTGGAGGYTF
V: TRBV7-2
size: -
J: TRBJ1-2
D: TRBD1

DNA: TGTGCCAGCAGCCCGGAGGGGGCAGCTTCCTACGAGCAGTACTTC
CDR3: CASSPEGAASYEQYF
V: TRBV11-2
size: -
J: TRBJ2-7
D: -

DNA: TGTGCCAGCAGCCAAGATTCGGAGACCCAGTACTTC
CDR3: CASSQDSETQYF
V: TRBV4-2
size: -
J: TRBJ2-5
D: -

DNA: TGTGCCAGCAGGACCGCGACATTTAACTATGGCTACACCTTC
CDR3: CASRTATFNYGYTF
V: TRBV28
size: -
J: TRBJ1-2
D: -

DNA: TGTGCCAGCAGCTTAGTAGCGGGGGGGCGGAATGAGCAGTTCTTC
CDR3: CASSLVAGGRNEQFF
V: TRBV11-2
size: few
J: TRBJ2-1
D: TRBD2

DNA: TGTGCCAGCTCACCCGGGGGGCCAACTAATGAAAAACTGTTTTTT
CDR3: CASSPGGPTNEKLFF
V: TRBV18
size: -
J: TRBJ1-4
D: -

DNA: TGTGCCAGCAGCGTAGTCGGTGGAGCCGCCTACAATGAGCAGTTCTTC
CDR3: CASSVVGGAAYNEQFF
V: TRBV9
size: -
J: TRBJ2-1
D: -

DNA: TGTGCTAGCAGCTTAGATGGTCGTAGCAAGACCCAGTACTTC
CDR3: CASSLDGRSKTQYF
V: TRBV7-7
size: -
J: TRBJ2-5
D: -

DNA: TGTGCCAGCAGCTTAGGGGCCGGGGGAGGTGGAAACACCATATATTTT
CDR3: CASSLGAGGGGNTIYF
V: TRBV7-8
size: -
J: TRBJ1-3
D: -

DNA: TGCGCCAGCAGCTTGGTGGACAGTGGAAACACCATATATTTT
CDR3: CASSLVDSGNTIYF
V: TRBV5-1
size: -
J: TRBJ1-3
D: -

DNA: TGTGCCAGCAGCTTAGGATACTCCACTAATGAAAAACTGTTTTTT
CDR3: CASSLGYSTNEKLFF
V: TRBV7-9
size: -
J: TRBJ1-4
D: -

DNA: TGTGCCAGCAGCTTTTCAGGGAGGGGAGCCAAAAACATTCAGTACTTC
CDR3: CASSFSGRGAKNIQYF
V: TRBV11-2
size: -
J: TRBJ2-4
D: TRBD2

DNA: TGTGCCAGCTCCCGTAACGGGGGCAGGGGACAGTACGAGCAGTACTTC
CDR3: CASSRNGGRGQYEQYF
V: TRBV18
size: -
J: TRBJ2-7
D: -

DNA: TGTGCCAGCAGTCGCGTACTAGTTGAAGCGCAGTATTTT
CDR3: CASSRVLVEAQYF
V: TRBV28
size: -
J: TRBJ2-3
D: -

DNA: TGCGCCAGCAGCTTGGAAGGGACAGGGGAAGAGACCCAGTACTTC
CDR3: CASSLEGTGEETQYF
V: TRBV5-1
size: -
J: TRBJ2-5
D: TRBD1

DNA: TGTGCCAGCAGCGTAACTGGACAGCCTGGAAACACCATATATTTT
CDR3: CASSVTGQPGNTIYF
V: TRBV9
size: -
J: TRBJ1-3
D: -

DNA: TGCGCCAGCAGCTTGGAAAAAACGGACGGGGGTACGCAGTATTTT
CDR3: CASSLEKTDGGTQYF
V: TRBV5-1
size: -
J: TRBJ2-3
D: -

DNA: TGTGCCAGCAGCTTAGAAGGGTTGGGGCCCAGGGGCTATGGCTACACCTTC
CDR3: CASSLEGLGPRGYGYTF
V: TRBV7-9
size: -
J: TRBJ1-2
D: -

DNA: TGTGCCACCAGCAGAGTCCAGGGTGCTAACTATGGCTACACCTTC
CDR3: CATSRVQGANYGYTF
V: TRBV15
size: -
J: TRBJ1-2
D: -